The clone carrying this TCR beta chain was recorded at least ten times. This sample is part of a study of regulatory T cells in long-lasting Graves disease. Time point given: newly diagnosed GD, antithyroid drugs for less than 3 months. Generation of the TCR library employed RNA extracted from PBMCs. Patients with Graves' disease were diagnosed by American Thyroid Association guidelines. Combining iRepertoire HTBI primers with Arm-PCR of CDR3 regions, the authors built TCR beta libraries. Via MiXCR, TCRdb re-called the multiplex PCR reads, giving one row per CDR3 protein. This table holds a few hundred thousand distinct CDR3 sequences, over 12% found once. The CDR3 contains 15 residues. Germline CDR1 and CDR2: LGHDT and YNNKEL (reference sequence). These data also featured in a second study, about T cells in Graves' hyperthyroidism and ophthalmopathy.

The chain recombines TRBV3-1 with TRBJ2-1; 8 nucleotides agree with TRBD1. Matching the DNA end better, TRBJ2-5 makes the J call doubtful. Sequencing was performed on peripheral blood mononuclear cells (PBMCs), taken at new diagnosis, from a patient treated with antithyroid drugs. The TCR originated in a woman in her forties with Graves disease. CDR3 in DNA: TGTGCCAGCAGCCAAGGCGTACAGGGGGAAGAGACCCAGTACTTC. This sequence encodes CASSQGVQGEETQYF.